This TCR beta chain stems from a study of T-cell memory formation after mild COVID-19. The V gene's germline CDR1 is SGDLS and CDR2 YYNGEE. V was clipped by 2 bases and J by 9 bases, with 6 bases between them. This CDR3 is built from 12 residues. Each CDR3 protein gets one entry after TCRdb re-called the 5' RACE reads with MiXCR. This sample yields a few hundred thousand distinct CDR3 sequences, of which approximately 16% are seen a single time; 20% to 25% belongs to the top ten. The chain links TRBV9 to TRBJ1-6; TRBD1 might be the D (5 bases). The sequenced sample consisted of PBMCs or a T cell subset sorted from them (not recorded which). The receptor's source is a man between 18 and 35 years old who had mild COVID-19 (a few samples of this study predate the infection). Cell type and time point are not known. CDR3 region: CASSVGGSPLHF. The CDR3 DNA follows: TGTGCCAGCAGCGTGGGGGGTTCACCCCTCCACTTT.